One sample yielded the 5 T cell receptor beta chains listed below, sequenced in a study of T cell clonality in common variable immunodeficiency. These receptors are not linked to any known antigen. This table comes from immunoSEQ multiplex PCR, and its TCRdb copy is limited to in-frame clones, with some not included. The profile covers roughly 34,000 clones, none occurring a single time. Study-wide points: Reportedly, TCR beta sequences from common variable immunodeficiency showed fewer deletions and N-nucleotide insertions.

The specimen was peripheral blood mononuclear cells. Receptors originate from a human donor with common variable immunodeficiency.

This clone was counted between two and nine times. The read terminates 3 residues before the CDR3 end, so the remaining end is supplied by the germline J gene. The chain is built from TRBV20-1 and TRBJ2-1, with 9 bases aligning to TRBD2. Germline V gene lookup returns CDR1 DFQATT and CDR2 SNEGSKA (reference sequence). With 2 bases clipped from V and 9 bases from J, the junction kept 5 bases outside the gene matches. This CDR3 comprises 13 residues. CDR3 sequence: CSARSVAGAEQFF. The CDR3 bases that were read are TGCAGTGCTAGATCAGTAGCGGGAGCTGAG.

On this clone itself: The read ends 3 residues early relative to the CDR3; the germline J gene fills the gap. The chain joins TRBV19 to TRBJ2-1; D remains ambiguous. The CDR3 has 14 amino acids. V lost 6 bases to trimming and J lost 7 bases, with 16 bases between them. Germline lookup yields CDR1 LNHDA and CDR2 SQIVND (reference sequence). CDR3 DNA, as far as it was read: TGTGCCAGTAGCATGACCCGTCACGGGAATGAG. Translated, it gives CASSMTRHGNE. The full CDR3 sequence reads CASSMTRHGNEQFF. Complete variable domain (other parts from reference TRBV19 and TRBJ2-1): DGGITQSPKYLFRKEGQNVTLSCEQNLNHDAMYWYRQDPGQGLRLIYYSQIVNDFQKGDIAEGYSVSREKKESFPLTVTSAQKNPTAFYLCASSMTRHGNEQFFGPGTRLTVL.

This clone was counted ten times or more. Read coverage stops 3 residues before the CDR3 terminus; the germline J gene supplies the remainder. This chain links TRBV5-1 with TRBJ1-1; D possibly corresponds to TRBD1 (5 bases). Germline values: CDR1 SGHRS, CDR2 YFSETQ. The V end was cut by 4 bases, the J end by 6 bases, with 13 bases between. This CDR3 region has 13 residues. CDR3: CASSHGGISEAFF. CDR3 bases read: TGCGCCAGCAGCCACGGGGGGATCTCTGAA.

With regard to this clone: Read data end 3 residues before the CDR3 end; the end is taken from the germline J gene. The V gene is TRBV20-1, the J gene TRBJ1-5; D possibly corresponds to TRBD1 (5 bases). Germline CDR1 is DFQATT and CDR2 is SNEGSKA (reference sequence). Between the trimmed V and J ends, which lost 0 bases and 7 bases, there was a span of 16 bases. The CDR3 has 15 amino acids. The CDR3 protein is CSAREWSGIGQPQHF. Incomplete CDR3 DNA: TGCAGTGCTAGAGAATGGTCAGGGATAGGACAGCCC.

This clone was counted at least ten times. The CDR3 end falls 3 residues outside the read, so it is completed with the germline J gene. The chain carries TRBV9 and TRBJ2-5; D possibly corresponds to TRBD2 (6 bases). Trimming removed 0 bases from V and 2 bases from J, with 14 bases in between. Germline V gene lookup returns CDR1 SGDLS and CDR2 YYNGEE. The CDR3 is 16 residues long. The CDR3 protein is CASSVGAGGLQETQYF. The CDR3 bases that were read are TGTGCCAGCAGCGTAGGAGCGGGTGGATTACAAGAGACC.